Following are 23 T cell receptor beta chains from one sample sequenced in a study of T cell responses to AZD1222 COVID-19 vaccine. Some clones are missing from TCRdb's copy, which holds only in-frame ones; the method was immunoSEQ multiplex PCR. Of 210,000 or so clones listed, 85% to 95% were seen once; the top ten hold about 1%. The material was peripheral blood, obtained on day 0 of MenACWY control vaccination. These receptors were taken from an adult in good health.

This chain links TRBV2 with TRBJ1-1; TRBD1 aligns across 9 bases. The CDR3 runs 16 residues. Germline CDR1 SNHLY, CDR2 FYNNEI. V was clipped by 7 bases and J by 0 bases; unmatched bases: 9. As DNA, the CDR3 is TGTGCCAGCACAAAGGCGGGACAGGGACTGAACACTGAAGCTTTCTTT. Protein product: CASTKAGQGLNTEAFF.

The chain is built from TRBV12-5 and TRBJ2-2; D perhaps matches TRBD2 (6 bases). Trimming cost V 6 bases and J 0 bases, with 8 bases left between them. The CDR3 sequence is 14 residues long. Germline V lookup: CDR1 LGHNT, CDR2 FRNRAP. The CDR3 sequence is CASGRGTNTGELFF. CDR3 DNA: TGTGCTAGTGGCCGGGGGACGAACACCGGGGAGCTGTTTTTT.

The chain uses TRBV5-4 and TRBJ2-5; 9 bases line up with TRBD1. CDR1 is SGHNT and CDR2 is YYREEE in the germline V gene (reference sequence). V shed 1 base, J shed 5 bases, and the junction held 6 bases outside the gene matches. The CDR3 length is 15 residues. CDR3 region: CASSLNRGLGETQYF. CDR3 DNA sequence: TGTGCCAGCAGCTTGAACAGGGGGCTTGGGGAGACCCAGTACTTC.

The rearrangement uses TRBV29-1 and TRBJ2-3; D unclear. The germline V gene encodes CDR1 SQVTM and CDR2 ANQGSEA. The CDR3 runs to 15 residues. Trimming pared 5 bases from V and 2 bases from J, leaving 17 bases between. CDR3 DNA: TGCAGCGTTCCCCCCCCGGGCAGCTTCACAGATACGCAGTATTTT. Amino acids: CSVPPPGSFTDTQYF.

The chain has TRBV30 and TRBJ2-1, with 10 positions matching TRBD2. The V segment lost 1 base and the J segment 12 bases; nucleotides outside the gene matches: 21. Looked up from germline, CDR1 is GTSNPN and CDR2 is SVGIG (reference sequence). CDR3 length: 18 amino acids. The CDR3 loop reads CAWSGDLSGGNLGYGQFF. DNA of the CDR3: TGTGCCTGGAGTGGGGACCTTAGCGGGGGGAACCTAGGGTATGGGCAGTTCTTC.

The chain uses TRBV12-3 or TRBV12-4 and TRBJ1-2; D remains ambiguous. The germline V and J ends were trimmed by 1 base and 4 bases, with 4 bases remaining between them. The CDR3 totals 12 residues. CDR3 bases: TGTGCCAGCAGTTTAGTCGGCTATGGCTACACCTTC. Translation gives CASSLVGYGYTF.

This chain links TRBV5-6 with TRBJ1-1; 7 nucleotides align to TRBD1. Germline assignment: CDR1 SGHDT and CDR2 YYEEEE. Losses at the gene ends were 0 bases for V and 12 bases for J; bases not matched to a gene: 8. CDR3 size: 13 residues. For the CDR3, the DNA is TGTGCCAGCAGCTTGGCCTCGCAGGGGGTTACTTTCTTT. It yields the protein CASSLASQGVTFF.

The chain carries TRBV5-1 and TRBJ2-1; 8 nucleotides match TRBD1. The CDR3 extends over 15 amino acids. Germline V gene sequence: CDR1 SGHRS, CDR2 YFSETQ. V trimming: 4 bases; J trimming: 0 bases; junction bases outside the gene matches: 3. In DNA, the CDR3 is TGCGCCAGCAGCAGGACAGGGAGCTCCTACAATGAGCAGTTCTTC. Translation gives CASSRTGSSYNEQFF.

The chain carries TRBV2 and TRBJ2-5; possibly TRBD1 for D (6 bases). Trimming stripped 10 bases from V and 3 bases from J, with 12 bases between. The germline V gene has CDR1 SNHLY and CDR2 FYNNEI. There are 12 residues in the CDR3. For the CDR3, the DNA is TGTGCCAACACAGGGAGTGAAGAGACCCAGTACTTC. Translated: CANTGSEETQYF.

The rearrangement links TRBV12-3 or TRBV12-4 to TRBJ1-2; D ambiguous. The CDR3 extends over 12 amino acids. V was cut by 6 bases and J by 5 bases, with 10 bases left in between. The CDR3 DNA follows: TGTGCCAGCAGCGCCGTGCGGTATGGCTACACCTTC. Protein product: CASSAVRYGYTF.

V gene TRBV7-8 combines with J gene TRBJ2-5; D is tentatively TRBD1 or TRBD2 (6 bases each). The CDR3 has 17 residues. Trimming took 2 bases from V and 4 from J, leaving 20 bases between them. Per germline, CDR1 SGHVS and CDR2 FQNEAQ. The CDR3: CASSLISGGGGIETQYF. The CDR3 nucleotides are TGTGCCAGCAGCTTAATCTCCGGGGGCGGAGGGATAGAGACCCAGTACTTC.

As for this clone: Different DNA sequences within this sample yield the same CDR3. The V call is TRBV28, the J call TRBJ1-2, with 8 bases aligning to TRBD1. The V gene's germline CDR1 is MDHEN and CDR2 SYDVKM. V shed 6 bases, J shed 8 bases, and the junction held 8 bases outside the gene matches. This CDR3 has 13 residues. CDR3 region: CASSPQGARGYTF. The CDR3 DNA reads TGTGCCAGCAGCCCGCAGGGGGCTCGGGGCTACACCTTC.

The chain has TRBV6-5 and TRBJ2-7; D call uncertain. Germline-derived CDR1 and CDR2 are MNHEY and SVGAGI. The CDR3 extends over 13 amino acids. V was pared by 4 bases and J by 3 bases, with 10 bases between. The CDR3 is CASSSQNHYEQYF. Here the CDR3 DNA reads TGTGCCAGCAGTTCGCAAAACCACTACGAGCAGTACTTC.

The chain uses TRBV29-1 and TRBJ1-4; a possible D gene is TRBD1 (5 bases). Per the germline V gene, CDR1 is SQVTM and CDR2 is ANQGSEA. This CDR3 region has 12 residues. Trimming took 6 bases from V and 7 from J, leaving 12 bases between them. The CDR3 loop is CSVLTGREKLFF. The CDR3 nucleotides are TGCAGCGTCCTCACGGGACGTGAAAAACTGTTTTTT. The whole variable domain, remainder taken from reference TRBV29-1 and TRBJ1-4, is SAVISQKPSRDICQRGTSLTIQCQVDSQVTMMFWYRQQPGQSLTLIATANQGSEATYESGFVIDKFPISRPNLTFSTLTVSNMSPEDSSIYLCSVLTGREKLFFGSGTQLSVL.

V is TRBV5-1 and J is TRBJ2-2; D not resolved. Per the germline V gene, CDR1 is SGHRS and CDR2 is YFSETQ. Trimming cost V 0 bases and J 3 bases, with 12 bases left between them. The length of the CDR3 is 16 residues. The DNA of the CDR3 is TGCGCCAGCAGCTTGGAGAGGCCAATCGACACCGGGGAGCTGTTTTTT. It specifies CASSLERPIDTGELFF.

CDR3 nucleotide sequence: TGTGCCAGCAGCCCAGGGGGCGCGAACACCGGGGAGCTGTTTTTT. Amino acids: CASSPGGANTGELFF. V is TRBV28 and J is TRBJ2-2; TRBD1 matches at 8 bases. Germline values: CDR1 MDHEN, CDR2 SYDVKM. The trim removed 6 bases at V and 0 bases at J, leaving 3 bases unmatched. The CDR3 length is 15 residues.

V and J are TRBV5-4 and TRBJ1-2, with 7 bases matching TRBD1. The length of the CDR3 is 16 residues. The V gene's germline CDR1 is SGHNT and CDR2 YYREEE (reference sequence). With V trimmed by 3 bases and J by 9 bases, 17 bases remained unmatched. CDR3 sequence: CASSSGGVSVVFSYTF. The DNA for the CDR3 is TGTGCCAGCAGCTCAGGGGGGGTCTCCGTCGTTTTTAGCTACACCTTC.

The chain has TRBV30 and TRBJ1-6, with TRBD1 matching over 9 bases. Germline V CDR1 and CDR2: GTSNPN, SVGIG (reference sequence). The CDR3 is 13 amino acids. V shed 5 bases, J shed 9 bases, and the junction held 5 bases outside the gene matches. The CDR3 nucleotides read TGTGCCTGGGGGGACAGGGTTTTTTCACCCCTCCACTTT. It encodes CAWGDRVFSPLHF.

The chain's CDR3 is CASSLAPGANAKNIQYF. The CDR3, as DNA: TGTGCCAGCAGCTTAGCACCAGGGGCGAATGCCAAAAACATTCAGTACTTC. The V gene is TRBV7-2, the J gene TRBJ2-4; TRBD1 is a possible D gene (6 bases). With 0 bases removed from V and 1 base from J, the gap between germline ends came to 13 bases. The CDR3 spans 17 residues. CDR1 is SGHTA, CDR2 FQGNSA, per germline.

This chain joins TRBV2 and TRBJ2-1; D gene unclear. With 4 bases removed from V and 6 bases from J, the gap between germline ends came to 19 bases. Germline lookup yields CDR1 SNHLY and CDR2 FYNNEI. The CDR3 length is 16 residues. The DNA of the CDR3 is TGTGCCAGCAGTGTATCGTGGAACTACACACTCAATGAGCAGTTCTTC. Translating gives CASSVSWNYTLNEQFF.

This clone has only one observation. The chain recombines TRBV5-6 with TRBJ1-4; no clear D. Germline CDR1 SGHDT, CDR2 YYEEEE. The V end was cut by 2 bases, the J end by 8 bases, with 16 bases between. The CDR3 totals 15 residues. The DNA for the CDR3 is TGTGCCAGCAGCTTTTTATCTGGGGATACAGAAAAACTGTTTTTT. Its translation: CASSFLSGDTEKLFF. The whole variable domain, filled in from reference TRBV5-6 and TRBJ1-4, reads DAGVTQSPTHLIKTRGQQVTLRCSPKSGHDTVSWYQQALGQGPQFIFQYYEEEERQRGNFPDRFSGHQFPNYSSELNVNALLLGDSALYLCASSFLSGDTEKLFFGSGTQLSVL.

Written as DNA, the CDR3 is TGTGCCAGCAGCGGTTCCCTTCCCTATAGAACTGAAGCTTTCTTT. It codes for CASSGSLPYRTEAFF. The chain uses TRBV7-2 and TRBJ1-1, with D hard to call. The germline gives CDR1 SGHTA, CDR2 FQGNSA. The CDR3 spans 15 residues. Trimming pared 5 bases from V and 5 bases from J, leaving 18 bases between. Full variable domain (rest looked up from reference TRBV7-2 and TRBJ1-1): GAGVSQSPSNKVTEKGKDVELRCDPISGHTALYWYRQSLGQGLEFLIYFQGNSAPDKSGLPSDRFSAERTGGSVSTLTIQRTQQEDSAVYLCASSGSLPYRTEAFFGQGTRLTVV.

This clone turned up a few times. The chain links TRBV4-3 to TRBJ2-1; unclear D gene. Trimming pared 0 bases from V and 3 bases from J, leaving 6 bases between. The V gene's germline CDR1 is LGHNA and CDR2 YSLEER. There are 14 residues in the CDR3. The CDR3 coding sequence is TGCGCCAGCAGCCAAGACACGGTCTACAATGAGCAGTTCTTC. It specifies CASSQDTVYNEQFF.